Below, 29 T cell receptor beta chains from the same sample are listed, as sequenced in a study of blood T cell repertoires in COVID-19. The protocol was immunoSEQ multiplex PCR, while the TCRdb copy is restricted to in-frame clones and leaves out a portion. The sample contains 150,000 or so clones, approximately 80% of which appear only once. The specimen was peripheral blood. Receptor source: a woman aged 55-70 years with COVID-19, enrolled during active disease.

The V and J genes are TRBV12-3 or TRBV12-4 and TRBJ1-2, with D tentatively TRBD1 (6 bases). Trimming cost V 2 bases and J 9 bases, with 10 bases left between them. The CDR3 spans 12 residues. The CDR3 DNA sequence: TGTGCCAGCAGTTTAACCCAGGGGCGCTACACCTTC. It specifies CASSLTQGRYTF.

The chain couples TRBV19 to TRBJ1-5; D might be TRBD1 (5 bases). The CDR3 sequence is 13 residues long. Looked up from germline, CDR1 is LNHDA and CDR2 is SQIVND (reference sequence). Trimming shortened V by 6 bases and J by 5 bases, and 11 bases separated the two germline ends. The CDR3 region has the DNA TGTGCCAGTAGCCAGACAGCTTATCAGCCCCAGCATTTT. It is translated as CASSQTAYQPQHF.

This chain links TRBV7-3 with TRBJ1-2; 7 bases are a match to TRBD1. The CDR3 covers 17 residues. Per the germline V gene, CDR1 is SGHTA and CDR2 is FQGTGA. J gave up 8 bases and V 2 bases, and 17 bases lay outside the gene matches. The DNA for the CDR3 is TGTGCCAGCAGCTTAGACCCAATCTCGGGTAGGGGGCAAGGCTACACCTTC. It yields the protein CASSLDPISGRGQGYTF.

The rearrangement uses TRBV10-2 and TRBJ2-7; the match to TRBD1 covers 7 bases. The CDR3 extends over 14 amino acids. V gave up 6 bases and J gave up 5 bases; unmatched junction bases: 10. The germline V gene has CDR1 WSHSY and CDR2 SAAADI. The CDR3 is CASRSGGSNDEQYF. The CDR3 region has the DNA TGCGCCAGCAGGTCAGGGGGAAGTAATGACGAGCAGTACTTC.

This chain links TRBV7-2 with TRBJ1-5; D is unresolved. V gave up 1 base and J gave up 3 bases, with 10 bases separating them. CDR1 is SGHTA, CDR2 FQGNSA, per germline. This CDR3 comprises 15 residues. CDR3 residues: CASSLGPGPNQPQHF. DNA for the CDR3: TGTGCCAGCAGCTTAGGTCCAGGCCCCAATCAGCCCCAGCATTTT.

V usage is TRBV12-3 or TRBV12-4 and J usage is TRBJ1-2; D unresolved. Trimming shortened V by 2 bases and J by 4 bases, and 8 bases separated the two germline ends. The CDR3 has 13 residues. The CDR3 spells CASSLTNSYGYTF. Here the CDR3 DNA reads TGTGCCAGCAGTTTAACGAACTCCTATGGCTACACCTTC.

The gene calls are TRBV5-4 and TRBJ1-4; 12 positions match TRBD1. J was trimmed by 2 bases and V by 4 bases; bases with no gene match: 3. CDR1 is SGHNT, CDR2 YYREEE, per germline (reference sequence). The CDR3 sequence is 16 residues long. The CDR3 loop reads CASSRDRGLTNEKLFF. In nucleotides, the CDR3 is TGTGCCAGCAGCCGGGACAGGGGGCTTACTAATGAAAAACTGTTTTTT. Together with reference TRBV5-4 and TRBJ1-4, the CDR3 gives the full variable domain: ETGVTQSPTHLIKTRGQQVTLRCSSQSGHNTVSWYQQALGQGPQFIFQYYREEENGRGNFPPRFSGLQFPNYSSELNVNALELDDSALYLCASSRDRGLTNEKLFFGSGTQLSVL.

The chain couples TRBV5-5 to TRBJ1-4, with a tentative D call TRBD1 (6 bases). V was shortened by 0 bases and J by 0 bases, with 12 bases between the two germline ends. Per the germline V gene, CDR1 is SGHKS and CDR2 is YYEKEE (reference sequence). The CDR3 is 17 residues long. CDR3 loop: CASSLGGLITTNEKLFF. The CDR3 DNA reads as TGTGCCAGCAGCTTGGGGGGGCTAATTACAACTAATGAAAAACTGTTTTTT.

The chain combines TRBV2 with TRBJ1-1; 8 nucleotides agree with TRBD1. The CDR3 extends over 15 amino acids. V lost 7 bases and J lost 0; bases outside the gene matches: 7. Germline V gene data show CDR1 as SNHLY and CDR2 as FYNNEI. For the CDR3, the DNA is TGTGCCAGCACCAGGGACAGGACAATGAACACTGAAGCTTTCTTT. Its translation is CASTRDRTMNTEAFF.

This rearrangement joins TRBV5-1 to TRBJ2-3; D might be TRBD1 (5 bases). This CDR3 contains 15 residues. Germline CDR1 and CDR2: SGHRS and YFSETQ. Trimming removed 2 bases at V and 1 base at J, with 11 bases between. CDR3 sequence (DNA): TGCGCCAGCAGCTTTCAGGGAAGTGGCACAGATACGCAGTATTTT. It yields the protein CASSFQGSGTDTQYF.

The J gene is TRBJ2-6, the V gene TRBV5-1; maybe TRBD2 (5 bases). The germline V gene encodes CDR1 SGHRS and CDR2 YFSETQ. The CDR3 is 19 residues long. V lost 4 bases, J lost 0 bases, and 20 bases lay in between. CDR3 sequence reads: CASSPGYSQAYSGANVLTF. DNA for the CDR3: TGCGCCAGCAGCCCGGGGTATTCGCAGGCCTACTCTGGGGCCAACGTCCTGACTTTC. The entire variable domain, with the rest obtained from reference TRBV5-1 and TRBJ2-6, is as follows: KAGVTQTPRYLIKTRGQQVTLSCSPISGHRSVSWYQQTPGQGLQFLFEYFSETQRNKGNFPGRFSGRQFSNSRSEMNVSTLELGDSALYLCASSPGYSQAYSGANVLTFGAGSRLTVL.

The chain recombines TRBV7-2 with TRBJ1-2; D is uncertain. CDR3 length: 12 residues. The V end lost 5 bases, the J end lost 4 bases, and 8 bases lay between the germline ends. Germline-derived CDR1 and CDR2 are SGHTA and FQGNSA. The CDR3 is CASSHFTYGYTF. CDR3 bases: TGTGCCAGCAGCCACTTCACCTATGGCTACACCTTC.

The genes are TRBV7-2 and TRBJ1-3; D not resolved. This CDR3 is 16 amino acids long. The germline gives CDR1 SGHTA, CDR2 FQGNSA. V dropped 2 bases and J dropped 0 bases, with 11 bases sitting between them. CDR3 protein: CASSLQVTDSGNTIYF. The CDR3 coding sequence is TGTGCCAGCAGCTTACAGGTCACCGACTCTGGAAACACCATATATTTT.

The chain recombines TRBV18 with TRBJ2-2; D perhaps matches TRBD1 (6 bases). The CDR3 spans 15 residues. V was shortened by 6 bases and J by 0 bases, with 11 bases between the two germline ends. Germline V gives CDR1 KGHSH, CDR2 LQKENI. CDR3 nucleotide sequence: TGTGCCAGCTCCGACAGGAACGCGAACACCGGGGAGCTGTTTTTT. It codes for CASSDRNANTGELFF.

In the case of this clone: This sample also contains other DNA sequences that code for the same CDR3. The J gene is TRBJ2-1, the V gene TRBV18, with no clear D. Looked up from germline, CDR1 is KGHSH and CDR2 is LQKENI. This CDR3 is 14 amino acids long. Trimming removed 2 bases at V and 5 bases at J, with 10 bases between. This CDR3 reads CASSPLTRNNEQFF. The CDR3 DNA reads as TGTGCCAGCTCACCATTGACAAGAAACAATGAGCAGTTCTTC.

The V call is TRBV7-9, the J call TRBJ1-1, with D perhaps matching TRBD1 (5 bases). Germline V gene sequence: CDR1 SEHNR, CDR2 FQNEAQ (reference sequence). This CDR3 contains 19 residues. V was cut by 2 bases and J by 1 base, with 23 bases left in between. CDR3 residues: CASSLTPGADRQRNTEAFF. The CDR3 DNA sequence: TGTGCCAGCAGCTTAACGCCTGGGGCCGATCGGCAGCGGAACACTGAAGCTTTCTTT.

This chain's CDR3 is CASSFRGASEAFF. CDR3 sequence (DNA): TGCGCCAGCAGCTTTCGGGGGGCGTCTGAAGCTTTCTTT. The chain has TRBV5-1 and TRBJ1-1; weak D call: TRBD1 (6 bases). CDR1 and CDR2 from the germline V gene are SGHRS and YFSETQ. The CDR3 totals 13 residues. The V end lost 2 bases, the J end lost 6 bases, and 11 bases lay between the germline ends.

J is TRBJ1-1 and V is TRBV25-1, with 7 bases matching TRBD1. This CDR3 has 17 residues. V lost 2 bases and J lost 2; bases outside the gene matches: 11. CDR1 is MGHDK, CDR2 SYGVNS, per germline. The chain's CDR3 is CASSENRQGGFNTEAFF. The CDR3, as DNA: TGTGCCAGCAGTGAAAATAGACAGGGAGGATTCAACACTGAAGCTTTCTTT.

Details on this clone: Compared with germline, one end of the junction differs, possibly owing to a read error. The J gene is TRBJ1-2, the V gene TRBV7-2, with TRBD1 matching 11 bases. Germline V lookup: CDR1 SGHTA, CDR2 FQGNSA. This CDR3 region has 20 residues. The CDR3 here is CASSLASSSRTGGLNYGYTF. Here the CDR3 DNA reads TGTGCCAGCAGCCTAGCTAGCAGCTCCAGGACAGGGGGCCTTAACTATGGCTACACCTTC.

This chain links TRBV7-2 with TRBJ2-1, with no clear D. This CDR3 has 14 residues. Germline CDR1 reads SGHTA; CDR2 reads FQGNSA. Trimming left V 1 base short and J 4 bases short, with 8 bases between. The CDR3 spells CASSLDRVYNEQFF. Written as DNA, the CDR3 is TGTGCCAGCAGCTTAGATCGGGTTTACAATGAGCAGTTCTTC.

This chain connects TRBV6-6 to TRBJ1-5; 8 bases line up with TRBD1. V trimming: 6 bases; J trimming: 1 base; junction bases outside the gene matches: 11. CDR1 is MNHNY and CDR2 is SVGAGI in the germline V gene (reference sequence). The CDR3 is made up of 17 amino acids. The CDR3 spells CASRRNRGDTSNQPQHF. Written as DNA, the CDR3 is TGTGCCAGCAGACGAAACAGGGGGGATACCAGCAATCAGCCCCAGCATTTT.

This clone has more than one count but fewer than ten. The chain is built from TRBV9 and TRBJ1-3; D remains unclear. CDR3 size: 17 residues. Germline CDR1 reads SGDLS; CDR2 reads YYNGEE. Deletions cut 4 bases from V and 0 bases from J, with 17 bases between. CDR3 sequence: CASSLSESPLSGNTIYF. Written as DNA, the CDR3 is TGTGCCAGCAGCCTTAGCGAGTCCCCTCTCTCTGGAAACACCATATATTTT.

The chain links TRBV4-1 to TRBJ2-1, with TRBD2 matching 14 bases. The length of the CDR3 is 18 residues. Trimming removed 0 bases from V and 6 bases from J; junction bases left unmatched: 7. Germline loops: CDR1 MGHRA, CDR2 YSYEKL. DNA of the CDR3: TGCGCCAGCAGCCAAGATTGGGGACTAGCGGGGGTAAGCAATGAGCAGTTCTTC. Amino acid sequence: CASSQDWGLAGVSNEQFF.

This clone was picked up a small number of times. The J gene is TRBJ1-2, the V gene TRBV2, with D possibly being TRBD1 (5 bases). Trimming stripped 1 base from V and 2 bases from J, with 8 bases between. The CDR3 is made up of 14 amino acids. From germline, CDR1 is SNHLY and CDR2 FYNNEI. The CDR3 sequence: CASSEGQRNYGYTF. In DNA form, the CDR3 reads TGTGCCAGCAGTGAAGGACAGCGAAACTATGGCTACACCTTC.

This chain joins TRBV19 and TRBJ2-3; D gene ambiguous. V shed 3 bases and J shed 1 base, with 11 bases lying between them. Per germline, CDR1 LNHDA and CDR2 SQIVND (reference sequence). This CDR3 is built from 15 residues. As DNA, the CDR3 is TGTGCCAGTAGTATTTTGCGGTCGGGCACAGATACGCAGTATTTT. Its protein is CASSILRSGTDTQYF.

This clone was found a few times. This chain joins TRBV7-6 and TRBJ1-3; maybe TRBD1 (5 bases). Germline CDR1 reads SGHVS; CDR2 reads FNYEAQ. The CDR3 covers 16 residues. The V and J ends lost 5 bases and 0 bases respectively, with 14 bases between them. CDR3 nucleotides: TGTGCCAGCAGCGTCTCAGGGACTTCCTCTGGAAACACCATATATTTT. Amino acids: CASSVSGTSSGNTIYF.

This clone was counted only a few times. The chain uses TRBV6-5 and TRBJ1-6; 7 bases fit TRBD1. Unmatched junction bases numbered 8, after V lost 5 bases and J lost 10 bases. From germline, CDR1 is MNHEY and CDR2 SVGAGI. The CDR3 has 14 amino acids. The CDR3, as DNA: TGTGCCAGCAGTATAAACAACAGGGGATCACCCCTCCACTTT. It translates to CASSINNRGSPLHF.

This clone turned up a few times. The rearrangement uses TRBV11-2 and TRBJ1-2; no reliable D call. CDR1 is SGHAT and CDR2 is FQNNGV in the germline V gene. Trimming removed 0 bases from V and 4 bases from J, with 12 bases in between. This CDR3 has 15 amino acids. For the CDR3, the DNA is TGTGCCAGCAGCTTAGACGCAGGATTATCCTATGGCTACACCTTC. Protein sequence: CASSLDAGLSYGYTF.

This sequence joins TRBV6-4 and TRBJ2-3, with TRBD2 matching over 8 bases. V was clipped by 5 bases and J by 0 bases; unmatched bases: 1. Germline V gene data show CDR1 as MRHNA and CDR2 as SNTAGT. There are 14 residues in the CDR3. The CDR3 DNA sequence: TGTGCCAGCAGTCCTAGCGGGAGCACAGATACGCAGTATTTT. Its protein product is CASSPSGSTDTQYF.